This T cell receptor (beta chain) came from a study of vaccination and CD4 T cells after COVID-19. Turning to the study itself: Overlapping SARS-CoV-2, HCoV-NL63, HCoV-OC43 and HCoV-229E spike peptides were used to stimulate cells.

The Oncomine TCR Beta short-read assay was applied to DNA of cultured CD4+ T cells. From CD4+ T cells that had been cultured, genomic DNA was extracted. Each CDR3 protein is one row after TCRdb ran MiXCR on the PCR reads. The profile shows more than 10,000 distinct CDR3 sequences, around half of them singletons. Regarding treatment: approximately 11-day PBMC culture with coronavirus spike peptide pools or control peptides (ViraFEST assay). This CDR3 region has 13 residues. The ends were cut back, 5 bases at V and 5 bases at J, with 10 bases in the middle. Germline V lookup: CDR1 SGHTA, CDR2 FQGTGA. About this clonotype: The antigen is unknown.

This clonotype was sampled from a human donor who had recovered from COVID-19. J is TRBJ1-5 and V is TRBV7-3; a possible D gene is TRBD1 (5 bases). What was sequenced was CD4+ T cells from blood, cultured in vitro. Written as DNA, the CDR3 is TGTGCCAGCAGCGTGGGACCGGATCAGCCCCAGCATTTT. It encodes CASSVGPDQPQHF.